This TCR beta chain was sequenced during a study of T cells in Graves' hyperthyroidism and ophthalmopathy. General observations from the study: Appearing also in blood were most of the thyroid clonotypes expanded above 0.001.

This clonotype has more than one count but fewer than ten. Its target is not known. From RNA transcripts, TCR beta CDR3 regions were amplified. Primed by the HTBI set, a first-round RT-PCR was run on the TCR CDR3. TCRdb called the multiplex PCR reads again in MiXCR, with one record for every CDR3 protein. This table holds hundreds of thousands of distinct CDR3 sequences, around 15% found once. V trimming: 5 bases; J trimming: 8 bases; junction bases outside the gene matches: 18. The length of the CDR3 is 17 residues. Used for diagnoses were clinical symptoms, serum thyroxine and TRAb, thyroid ultrasound and orbital computed tomography.

Sequenced: blood. This clonotype was obtained from a woman under 40 with Graves' hyperthyroidism. The J gene is TRBJ1-3, the V gene TRBV6-7; TRBD1 matches at 7 bases. TRBV6-7 falls under the ORF class, with uncertain function. CDR3 sequence: CASSPKPRQGLADTIYF. The CDR3 nucleotides are TGTGCCAGCAGTCCTAAACCAAGACAGGGTTTGGCGGACACCATATATTTT.